The rows below give T cell receptor beta chains drawn from one sample of a study of control samples from healthy donors and cancer patients. Method: immunoSEQ multiplex PCR; TCRdb's copy keeps in-frame clones and lacks some. The sample includes about 160,000 clones, nearly 96% of them seen just once. Material: blood. These receptors all come from a woman in her twenties or thirties in good health. The CDR3 runs from the conserved cysteine through the conserved F or W. The D gene is left open where the match is weak. Size is omitted from some rows. Given values are once, few, many or a class for expanded clones.

TRBV10-1	TRBJ2-2	-	few	CASSEEKGQSPGELFF	TGCGCCAGCAGTGAGGAGAAGGGTCAGAGTCCCGGGGAGCTGTTTTTT
TRBV5-1	TRBJ2-1	TRBD1	-	CASSLGMGQVLYNEQFF	TGCGCCAGCAGCTTGGGGATGGGACAGGTTCTTTACAATGAGCAGTTCTTC
TRBV4-1	TRBJ1-5	-	-	CASSPGLNNQPQHF	TGCGCCAGCAGCCCGGGACTGAACAATCAGCCCCAGCATTTT
TRBV5-1	TRBJ2-1	TRBD1	-	CASSLVRTGEYNEQFF	TGCGCCAGCAGCTTGGTCAGGACAGGGGAATACAATGAGCAGTTCTTC
TRBV6-5	TRBJ2-2	TRBD1	-	CASRIGQANTGELFF	TGTGCCAGCAGGATTGGACAGGCCAACACCGGGGAGCTGTTTTTT
TRBV5-5	TRBJ1-1	-	-	CASSIGPMNTEAFF	TGTGCCAGCAGCATAGGTCCAATGAACACTGAAGCTTTCTTT
TRBV10-3	TRBJ1-2	TRBD1	-	CAAQTGGNYGYTF	TGTGCCGCCCAAACAGGGGGCAACTATGGCTACACCTTC
TRBV24-1	TRBJ1-1	-	-	CATSGGANTEAFF	TGTGCCACCAGTGGTGGCGCAAACACTGAAGCTTTCTTT
TRBV5-1	TRBJ2-7	-	-	CASSLGGNYEQYF	TGCGCCAGCAGCTTGGGCGGAAACTACGAGCAGTACTTC
TRBV5-1	TRBJ1-1	-	-	CASSREGKNTEAFF	TGCGCCAGCAGTAGGGAGGGGAAAAACACTGAAGCTTTCTTT
TRBV3-1/TRBV3-2	TRBJ2-1	TRBD2	-	CASSQWTSGRRREQFF	TGTGCCAGCAGCCAATGGACTAGCGGTAGGAGACGGGAGCAGTTCTTC
TRBV27	TRBJ1-2	-	-	CASSPPSAGPYGYTF	TGTGCCAGCAGTCCCCCGAGTGCAGGACCCTATGGCTACACCTTC
TRBV27	TRBJ2-7	-	-	CASSFYRGEQYF	TGTGCCAGCAGTTTCTATCGGGGTGAGCAGTACTTC
TRBV6-1	TRBJ1-5	-	-	CASSERSNQPQHF	TGTGCCAGCAGTGAACGCAGTAATCAGCCCCAGCATTTT
TRBV28	TRBJ1-1	-	-	CASSLGMGIEAFF	TGTGCCAGCAGCCTTGGGATGGGGATCGAAGCTTTCTTT
TRBV5-6	TRBJ1-5	-	-	CASSLLQDNQPQHF	TGTGCCAGCAGCCTGCTACAGGACAATCAGCCCCAGCATTTT
TRBV19	TRBJ1-5	-	-	CASTEGNQPQHF	TGTGCCAGTACTGAGGGCAATCAGCCCCAGCATTTT
TRBV7-8	TRBJ1-1	TRBD1	-	CASSSRLGQGNTEAFF	TGTGCCAGCAGCTCCCGATTGGGACAGGGGAACACTGAAGCTTTCTTT
TRBV2	TRBJ2-2	-	-	CASTSGPNTGELFF	TGTGCCAGCACGTCAGGGCCGAACACCGGGGAGCTGTTTTTT
TRBV28	TRBJ1-5	-	-	CATTVGRRGQPQHF	TGTGCCACAACAGTGGGTCGCCGGGGGCAGCCCCAGCATTTT
TRBV27	TRBJ1-5	-	-	CASSREIDQPQHF	TGTGCCAGCAGTCGAGAGATTGATCAGCCCCAGCATTTT
TRBV19	TRBJ2-2	TRBD1	once	CASSIRTGVIMELFF	TGTGCCAGTAGTATCCGGACAGGGGTTATAATGGAGCTGTTTTTT
TRBV5-6	TRBJ1-5	-	-	CASSLRQSGMYNQPQHF	TGTGCCAGCAGCCTAAGACAGTCGGGGATGTACAATCAGCCCCAGCATTTT
TRBV25-1	TRBJ2-1	-	-	CASSVDRVTGGNEQFF	TGTGCCAGCAGTGTTGACAGGGTGACCGGGGGCAATGAGCAGTTCTTC
TRBV13	TRBJ2-3	TRBD2	-	CASSPRGLAGDTDTQYF	TGTGCCAGCAGCCCGCGGGGACTAGCGGGGGACACAGATACGCAGTATTTT
TRBV30	TRBJ1-5	-	few	CAWSAESNQPQHF	TGTGCCTGGAGTGCGGAGAGCAATCAGCCCCAGCATTTT
TRBV5-1	TRBJ2-3	-	-	CASSTRVGTDTQYF	TGCGCCAGCAGCACCAGGGTCGGCACAGATACGCAGTATTTT
TRBV10-3	TRBJ1-1	-	-	CAISDHRNTEAFF	TGTGCCATCAGTGATCACAGGAACACTGAAGCTTTCTTT
TRBV11-2	TRBJ2-7	-	-	CASSLEIEQYF	TGTGCCAGCAGCTTAGAAATCGAGCAGTACTTC
TRBV3-1/TRBV3-2	TRBJ2-2	TRBD1	-	CASSQLSGGNTGELFF	TGTGCCAGCAGCCAATTGTCAGGGGGGAACACCGGGGAGCTGTTTTTT
TRBV6-6	TRBJ1-4	-	-	CASSYDQGSEKLFF	TGTGCCAGCAGTTACGACCAGGGTAGCGAAAAACTGTTTTTT
TRBV19	TRBJ2-3	TRBD1	-	CASSMGQRITDTQYF	TGTGCCAGTAGTATGGGACAGAGAATCACAGATACGCAGTATTTT
TRBV27	TRBJ1-1	TRBD1	-	CASRIGQGITEAFF	TGTGCCAGCAGGATAGGACAGGGTATCACTGAAGCTTTCTTT
TRBV19	TRBJ2-7	-	-	CASSGPTRGSTYEQYF	TGTGCCAGTAGTGGCCCAACGAGGGGCTCAACCTACGAGCAGTACTTC
TRBV5-1	TRBJ2-7	TRBD1	-	CASRKMTGVGEQYF	TGCGCCAGCAGGAAGATGACAGGGGTGGGCGAGCAGTACTTC
TRBV5-1	TRBJ2-1	-	-	CASSLPGPEQFF	TGCGCCAGCAGCTTGCCGGGGCCTGAGCAGTTCTTC
TRBV9	TRBJ1-3	TRBD1	-	CASSVATGGNTIYF	TGTGCCAGCAGCGTAGCGACAGGGGGAAACACCATATATTTT
TRBV5-5	TRBJ1-5	-	-	CASSLDGDPNQPQHF	TGTGCCAGCAGCTTGGACGGGGACCCCAATCAGCCCCAGCATTTT
TRBV5-1	TRBJ2-2	-	-	CASSSQAERPFGELFF	TGCGCCAGCAGCTCGCAAGCGGAGCGCCCCTTCGGGGAGCTGTTTTTT
TRBV27	TRBJ1-1	-	-	CASNPRRAMNTEAFF	TGTGCCAGCAACCCCCGAAGGGCCATGAACACTGAAGCTTTCTTT
TRBV28	TRBJ1-6	-	-	CASSQNGYNSPLHF	TGTGCCAGCAGCCAAAACGGGTATAATTCACCCCTCCACTTT
TRBV4-2	TRBJ2-7	TRBD1	-	CASSQGLGTERTYEQYF	TGTGCCAGCAGCCAAGGACTCGGGACAGAGCGAACCTACGAGCAGTACTTC
TRBV19	TRBJ1-5	-	-	CASTRGHPHQPQHF	TGTGCCAGTACCCGCGGACATCCCCATCAGCCCCAGCATTTT
TRBV3-1/TRBV3-2	TRBJ1-2	-	-	CASSADRSNYGYTF	TGTGCCAGCAGCGCTGACAGGTCGAATTATGGCTACACCTTC
TRBV27	TRBJ2-3	-	-	CASSLRGVVSTDTQYF	TGTGCCAGCAGTTTAAGGGGCGTCGTCTCCACAGATACGCAGTATTTT
TRBV10-3	TRBJ1-2	-	-	CAISGSDHRGYAF	TGTGCCATCAGTGGGTCTGACCACAGAGGCTACGCCTTC
TRBV30	TRBJ1-4	-	-	CAWRVPGAANEKLFF	TGTGCCTGGAGGGTCCCGGGGGCGGCTAATGAAAAACTGTTTTTT
TRBV28	TRBJ2-3	-	-	CASSAGKDTQYF	TGTGCCAGCAGTGCTGGGAAAGATACGCAGTATTTT
TRBV15	TRBJ2-3	-	-	CATTSGISTDTQYF	TGTGCCACCACTTCAGGCATTAGCACAGATACGCAGTATTTT
TRBV4-1	TRBJ1-6	-	-	CASSLSPGHHSPLHF	TGCGCCAGCAGCCTTTCGCCGGGACATCATTCACCCCTCCACTTT
TRBV11-3	TRBJ2-1	TRBD1	-	CASSKGANEQFF	TGTGCCAGCTCTAAGGGGGCGAATGAGCAGTTCTTC
TRBV5-6	TRBJ2-3	TRBD2	-	CASSLAGASLTDTQYF	TGTGCCAGCAGCTTAGCGGGGGCCTCCCTCACAGATACGCAGTATTTT
TRBV6-6	TRBJ2-7	TRBD2	once	CASSPWGGDAEQYF	TGTGCCAGCAGCCCCTGGGGGGGAGACGCCGAGCAGTACTTC
TRBV12-3/TRBV12-4	TRBJ1-1	-	-	CASRISGNTEAFF	TGTGCCAGCAGGATAAGTGGGAATACTGAAGCTTTCTTT